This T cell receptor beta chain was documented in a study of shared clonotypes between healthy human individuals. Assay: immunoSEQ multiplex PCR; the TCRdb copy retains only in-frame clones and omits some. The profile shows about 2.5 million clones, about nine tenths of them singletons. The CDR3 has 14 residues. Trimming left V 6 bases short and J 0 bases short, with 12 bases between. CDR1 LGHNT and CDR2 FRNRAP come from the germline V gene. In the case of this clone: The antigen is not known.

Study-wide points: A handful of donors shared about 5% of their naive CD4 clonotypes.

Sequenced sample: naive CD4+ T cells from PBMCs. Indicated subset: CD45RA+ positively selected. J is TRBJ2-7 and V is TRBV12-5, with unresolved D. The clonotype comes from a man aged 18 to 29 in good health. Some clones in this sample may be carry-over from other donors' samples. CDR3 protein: CASGPPWGSYEQYF. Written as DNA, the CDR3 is TGTGCTAGTGGGCCACCTTGGGGCTCCTACGAGCAGTACTTC.